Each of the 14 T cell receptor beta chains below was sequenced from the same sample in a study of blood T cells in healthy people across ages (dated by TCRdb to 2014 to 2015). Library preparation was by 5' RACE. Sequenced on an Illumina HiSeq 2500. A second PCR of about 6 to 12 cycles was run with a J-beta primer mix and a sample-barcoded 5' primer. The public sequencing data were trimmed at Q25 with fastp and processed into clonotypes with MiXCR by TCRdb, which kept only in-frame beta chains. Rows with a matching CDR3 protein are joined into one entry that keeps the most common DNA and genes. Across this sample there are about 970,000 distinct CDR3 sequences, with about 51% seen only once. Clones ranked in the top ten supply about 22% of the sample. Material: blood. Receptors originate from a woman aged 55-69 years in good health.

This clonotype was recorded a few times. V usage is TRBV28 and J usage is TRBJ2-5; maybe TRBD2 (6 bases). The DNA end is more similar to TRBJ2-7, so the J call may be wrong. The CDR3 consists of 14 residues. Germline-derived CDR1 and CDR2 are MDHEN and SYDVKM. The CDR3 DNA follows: TGTGCCAGCAGCCTCTACGGAGGGAGGAACGAGCAGTACTTC. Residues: CASSLYGGRNEQYF.

This CDR3 is CSARDLGLRGTPYEQYF. The CDR3 nucleotides are TGCAGTGCTAGAGATCTCGGCCTTCGCGGTACCCCCTACGAGCAGTACTTC. The rearrangement links TRBV20-1 to TRBJ2-7; no clear D gene. The CDR3 is 17 residues long. The V end was cut by 0 bases, the J end by 2 bases, with 20 bases between. The germline V gene encodes CDR1 DFQATT and CDR2 SNEGSKA (reference sequence).

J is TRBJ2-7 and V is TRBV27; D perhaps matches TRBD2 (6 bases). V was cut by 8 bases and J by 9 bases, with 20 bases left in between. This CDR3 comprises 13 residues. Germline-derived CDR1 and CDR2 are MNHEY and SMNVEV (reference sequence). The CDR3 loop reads CASSAGNYERQYF. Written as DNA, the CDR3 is TGTGCCAGCTCGGCGGGAAACTACGAGCGGCAGTACTTC.

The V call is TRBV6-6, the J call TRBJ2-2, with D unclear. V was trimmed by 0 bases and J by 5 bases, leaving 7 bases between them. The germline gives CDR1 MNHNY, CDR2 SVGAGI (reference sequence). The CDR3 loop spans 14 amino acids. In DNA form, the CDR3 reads TGTGCCAGCAGTTACTCGCAAGAAACCGGGGAGCTGTTTTTT. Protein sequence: CASSYSQETGELFF.

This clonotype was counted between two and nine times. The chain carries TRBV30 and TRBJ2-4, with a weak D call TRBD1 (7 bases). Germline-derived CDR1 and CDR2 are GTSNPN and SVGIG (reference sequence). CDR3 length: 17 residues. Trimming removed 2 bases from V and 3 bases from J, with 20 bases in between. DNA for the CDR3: TGTGCCTGGAGTATCTTTCAGGGGGGAGTCAACAAAAACATTCAGTACTTC. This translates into CAWSIFQGGVNKNIQYF. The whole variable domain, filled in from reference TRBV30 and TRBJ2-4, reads SQTIHQWPATLVQPVGSPLSLECTVEGTSNPNLYWYRQAAGRGLQLLFYSVGIGQISSEVPQNLSASRPQDRQFILSSKKLLLSDSGFYLCAWSIFQGGVNKNIQYFGAGTRLSVL.

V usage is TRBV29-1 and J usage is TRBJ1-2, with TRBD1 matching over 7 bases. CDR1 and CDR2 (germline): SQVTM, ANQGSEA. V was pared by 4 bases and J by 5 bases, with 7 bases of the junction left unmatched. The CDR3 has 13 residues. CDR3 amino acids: CSVGGGTAYGYTF. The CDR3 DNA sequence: TGCAGCGTTGGTGGGGGGACAGCTTATGGCTACACCTTC.

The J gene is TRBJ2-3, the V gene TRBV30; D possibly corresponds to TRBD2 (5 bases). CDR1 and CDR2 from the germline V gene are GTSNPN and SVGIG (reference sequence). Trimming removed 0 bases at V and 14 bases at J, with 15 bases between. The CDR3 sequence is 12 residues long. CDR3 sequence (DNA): TGTGCCTGGAGTGTTTTTTCGGGGAGCAGGTATTTT. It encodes CAWSVFSGSRYF. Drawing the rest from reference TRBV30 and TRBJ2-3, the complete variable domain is SQTIHQWPATLVQPVGSPLSLECTVEGTSNPNLYWYRQAAGRGLQLLFYSVGIGQISSEVPQNLSASRPQDRQFILSSKKLLLSDSGFYLCAWSVFSGSRYFGPGTRLTVL.

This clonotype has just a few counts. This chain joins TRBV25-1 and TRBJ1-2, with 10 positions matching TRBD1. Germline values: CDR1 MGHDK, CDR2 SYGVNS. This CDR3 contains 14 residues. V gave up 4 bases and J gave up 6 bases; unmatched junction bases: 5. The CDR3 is CASSGQGAVDGYTF. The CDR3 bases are TGTGCCAGCAGTGGACAGGGGGCGGTTGATGGCTACACCTTC.

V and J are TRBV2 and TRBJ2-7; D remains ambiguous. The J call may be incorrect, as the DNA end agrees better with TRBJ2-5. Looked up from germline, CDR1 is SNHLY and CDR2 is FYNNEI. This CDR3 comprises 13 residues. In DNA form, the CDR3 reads TGTGCCAGCAGTGAGGGATGGCGAGAGACCCAGTACTTC. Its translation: CASSEGWRETQYF.

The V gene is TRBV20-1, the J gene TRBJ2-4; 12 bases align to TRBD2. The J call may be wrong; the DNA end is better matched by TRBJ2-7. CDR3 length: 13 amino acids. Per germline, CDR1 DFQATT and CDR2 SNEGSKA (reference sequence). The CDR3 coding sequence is TGCAGTGCTAGAAGACTAGCGGGAGTCGAGCAGTACTTC. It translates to CSARRLAGVEQYF.

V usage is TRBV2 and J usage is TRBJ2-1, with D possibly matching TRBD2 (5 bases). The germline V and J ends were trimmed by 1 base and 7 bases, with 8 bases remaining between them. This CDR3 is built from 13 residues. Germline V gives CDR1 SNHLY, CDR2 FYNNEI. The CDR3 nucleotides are TGTGCCAGCAGTGAAGATACGGGGAATGAGCAGTTCTTC. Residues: CASSEDTGNEQFF. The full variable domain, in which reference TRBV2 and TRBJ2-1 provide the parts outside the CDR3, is EPEVTQTPSHQVTQMGQEVILRCVPISNHLYFYWYRQILGQKVEFLVSFYNNEISEKSEIFDDQFSVERPDGSNFTLKIRSTKLEDSAMYFCASSEDTGNEQFFGPGTRLTVL.

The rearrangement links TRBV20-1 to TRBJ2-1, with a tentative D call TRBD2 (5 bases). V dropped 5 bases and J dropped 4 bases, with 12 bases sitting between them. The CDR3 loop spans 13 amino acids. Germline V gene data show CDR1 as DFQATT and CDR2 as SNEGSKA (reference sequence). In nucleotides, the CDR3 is TGCAGTGCTCCCGACTACAATTACAATGAGCAGTTCTTC. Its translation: CSAPDYNYNEQFF.

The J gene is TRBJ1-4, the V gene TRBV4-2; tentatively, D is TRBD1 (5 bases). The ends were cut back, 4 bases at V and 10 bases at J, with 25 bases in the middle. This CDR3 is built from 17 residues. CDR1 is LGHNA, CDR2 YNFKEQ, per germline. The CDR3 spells CASSLSETGTRGGKLFF. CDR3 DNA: TGTGCCAGCAGCCTATCAGAAACCGGGACTCGGGGTGGAAAACTGTTTTTT.

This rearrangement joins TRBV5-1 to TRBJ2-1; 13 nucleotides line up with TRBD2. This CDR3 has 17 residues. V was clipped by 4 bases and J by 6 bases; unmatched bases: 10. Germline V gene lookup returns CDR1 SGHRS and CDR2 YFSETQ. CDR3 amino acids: CASSTKLAGGPSNEQFF. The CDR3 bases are TGCGCCAGCAGCACCAAACTAGCGGGAGGGCCTAGCAATGAGCAGTTCTTC.